The present T cell receptor beta chain was sequenced within a study of T cells after yellow fever vaccination. Whole-study context: It was SMART-Seq v4 Ultra Low Input that prepared the fractions with low cell numbers. The study, taken as a whole, reports: Clones that expanded after primary vaccination mostly reappeared after the booster (nearly 98% CD4, 75% to 90% CD8). One caveat is that FACS-sorted repertoires could contain abundant clonotypes contaminating from the bulk population. CD4 and CD8 compartments shared a small share of clonotypes.

Note on this clonotype: Antigen: not known.

The CDR3 runs to 15 residues. Between the trimmed V and J ends, which lost 6 bases and 0 bases, there was a span of 12 bases. Germline V gene sequence: CDR1 MDHEN, CDR2 SYDVKM. TCRdb passed the 5' RACE reads through MiXCR, listing each CDR3 protein once. The sample lists roughly 79,000 distinct CDR3 sequences; about 7.7% were seen once. The sequence came from a man aged 18 to 35 who received the YFV17D yellow fever vaccine. The gene calls are TRBV28 and TRBJ1-3, with D unresolved. The sequencing here drew on CD8+ T cells sorted from PBMCs, taken roughly 10 days after the first yellow fever vaccination. This chain's CDR3 is CASRIDFGSGNTIYF. In nucleotides, the CDR3 is TGTGCCAGCAGGATCGACTTCGGCTCTGGAAACACCATATATTTT.